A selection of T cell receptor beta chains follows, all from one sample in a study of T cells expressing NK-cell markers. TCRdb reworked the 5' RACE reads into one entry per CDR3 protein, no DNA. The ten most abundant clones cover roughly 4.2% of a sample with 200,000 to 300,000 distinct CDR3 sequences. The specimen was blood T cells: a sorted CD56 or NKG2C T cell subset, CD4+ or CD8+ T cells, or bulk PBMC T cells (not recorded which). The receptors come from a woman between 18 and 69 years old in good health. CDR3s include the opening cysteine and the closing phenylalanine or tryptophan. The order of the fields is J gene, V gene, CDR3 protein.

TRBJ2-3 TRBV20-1 CSARGGSSSTDTQYF
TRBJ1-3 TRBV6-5 CASSYSKTGGSGNTIYF
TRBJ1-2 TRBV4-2 CASSQYLGQDGYTF
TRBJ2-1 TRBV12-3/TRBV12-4 CASKLGLAYPFF
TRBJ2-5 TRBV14 CASSQFTQETQYF
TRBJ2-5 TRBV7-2 CASSLGLAGAQYF
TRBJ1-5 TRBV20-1 CSAIQTVNSNQPQHF
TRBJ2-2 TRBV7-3 CASSSRGSGGPGELFF
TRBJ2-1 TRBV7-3 CASSPSRNNEQFF
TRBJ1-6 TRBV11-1 CASSSSKSPRGTYNSPLHF
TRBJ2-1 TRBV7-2 CASSFESSYNEQFF
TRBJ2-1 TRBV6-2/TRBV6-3 CASRTSGRGNEQFF
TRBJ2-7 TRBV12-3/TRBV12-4 CASSPSGTPYEQYF
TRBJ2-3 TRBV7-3 CASSPYETTQYF
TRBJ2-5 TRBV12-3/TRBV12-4 CASSLGGSMETQYF
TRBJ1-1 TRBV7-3 CASSVTGNTEAFF
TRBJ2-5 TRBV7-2 CASSLAARSQETQYF
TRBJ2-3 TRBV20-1 CSALQGLGTDTQYF
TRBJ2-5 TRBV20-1 CRTGALGGTQYF
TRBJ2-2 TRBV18 CASSPILDSGELFF
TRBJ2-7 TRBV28 CASNRLAGATKLSEYF
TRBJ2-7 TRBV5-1 CASGTSGPPYEQYF
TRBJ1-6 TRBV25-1 CASSEGHRGWSPLHF
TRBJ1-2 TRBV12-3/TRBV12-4 CASSSGVGYTF
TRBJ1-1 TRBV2 CASSYLGPSEAFF
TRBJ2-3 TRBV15 CATSTGTGTNANTQYF
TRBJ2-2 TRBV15 CATSRVRGRSVRNTGELFF
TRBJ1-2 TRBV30 CAWGPGPFYGYTF
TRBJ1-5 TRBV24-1 CAIQGGSGNQPQHF
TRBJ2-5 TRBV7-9 CASSPEGGVAGTQYF
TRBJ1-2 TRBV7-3 CASSLNLGSGYTF
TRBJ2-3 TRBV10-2 CASRTSGGTDTQYF
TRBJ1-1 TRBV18 CASSPGAAGTEAFF
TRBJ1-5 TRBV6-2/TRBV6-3 CASRSNRGGNQPQHF
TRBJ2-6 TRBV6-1 CASRPTDSGANVLTF
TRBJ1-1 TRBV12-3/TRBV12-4 CASSLGDRAPNTEAFF
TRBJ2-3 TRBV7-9 CASSLSTSGGTDTQYF
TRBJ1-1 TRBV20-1 CSATSRGGRGTEAFF
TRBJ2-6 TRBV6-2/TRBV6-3 CASSYGGRHKTGANVLTF
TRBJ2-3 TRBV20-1 CSASRGGRTDTQYF
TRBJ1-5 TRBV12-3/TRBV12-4 CASSSGLTLYQPQHF
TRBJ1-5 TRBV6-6 CASSYSPDQPQHF
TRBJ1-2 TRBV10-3 CAISELQAGARGYTF
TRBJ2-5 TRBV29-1 CSGTSGLRETQYF
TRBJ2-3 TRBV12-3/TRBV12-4 CASAPPGVSDTQYF
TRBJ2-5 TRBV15 CATSRLKGAQVEETQYF
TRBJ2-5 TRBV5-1 CASSLGTGTETQYF
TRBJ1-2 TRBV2 CATVPDGGDNYGYTF